This T cell receptor (beta chain) was sequenced for a study of cytomegalovirus exposure and HLA in healthy donors. Study in general: The 120 validation repertoires were produced on the same platform as the roughly 660 repertoires of the first cohort. This was reported in a later analysis.

The assay was immunoSEQ multiplex PCR, and TCRdb's table has in-frame clones only and misses some. The sample contains some 150,000 clones, about 87% of which appear only once. Notes on the study in general: The authors confirmed in vitro that three CMV-associated chains were specific for CMV antigens. Investigators reported 150 to 200 TCR beta chains as tied to cytomegalovirus. Reports showed the classifier diagnosing cytomegalovirus status with high specificity and sensitivity.

Notes on this clone: The antigen is not known.

V was shortened by 8 bases and J by 1 base, with 8 bases between the two germline ends. The germline CDR1 and CDR2 sequences are MNHNS and SASEGT. The CDR3 runs 13 residues. The TCR originated in a man between 18 and 35 years old in good health and CMV-seropositive. Sequencing was performed on PBMCs. The rearrangement joins TRBV6-1 to TRBJ2-2, with D hard to call. The CDR3 region is CASRHKNTGELFF. For the CDR3, the DNA is TGTGCCAGCCGACACAAGAACACCGGGGAGCTGTTTTTT.